These 24 T cell receptor beta chains came from one sample sequenced in a study of OX40 agonist ivuxolimab in advanced cancers. Generated by immunoSEQ multiplex PCR, the TCRdb table keeps only in-frame clones and is missing some. This table holds about 14,000 clones, just under 80% found once. Sequenced material: CD4+ or CD8+ T cells sorted from blood, taken in a trial of the OX40 agonist ivuxolimab. These receptors originate from an adult with an advanced solid tumor such as melanoma, head and neck, liver or kidney cancer.

This chain uses TRBV7-2 with TRBJ2-7; D not resolved. The V end lost 4 bases, the J end lost 0 bases, and 7 bases lay between the germline ends. This CDR3 is built from 13 residues. From germline, CDR1 is SGHTA and CDR2 FQGNSA. The CDR3 region is CASSSTLSYEQYF. The CDR3, as DNA: TGTGCCAGCAGCTCCACTCTCTCCTACGAGCAGTACTTC. The full variable domain, with the rest looked up from reference TRBV7-2 and TRBJ2-7, is GAGVSQSPSNKVTEKGKDVELRCDPISGHTALYWYRQSLGQGLEFLIYFQGNSAPDKSGLPSDRFSAERTGGSVSTLTIQRTQQEDSAVYLCASSSTLSYEQYFGPGTRLTVT.

This clone has a handful of counts. The V gene is TRBV6-1, the J gene TRBJ1-5; D possibly corresponds to TRBD1 (6 bases). The CDR3 has 18 residues. Trimming pared 4 bases from V and 2 bases from J, leaving 21 bases between. Germline CDR1 and CDR2: MNHNS and SASEGT. The CDR3 protein is CASSAATGRVDGNQPQHF. Written as DNA, the CDR3 is TGTGCCAGCAGTGCTGCGACAGGTAGGGTTGACGGCAATCAGCCCCAGCATTTT.

V gene TRBV7-9 combines with J gene TRBJ1-4; D call uncertain. Germline V gene lookup returns CDR1 SEHNR and CDR2 FQNEAQ (reference sequence). This CDR3 spans 11 amino acids. The ends were cut back, 3 bases at V and 11 bases at J, with 7 bases in the middle. CDR3 nucleotide sequence: TGTGCCAGCAGCTTCGGCGATAAACTGTTTTTT. Its translation is CASSFGDKLFF. Using reference TRBV7-9 and TRBJ1-4 for the parts outside the CDR3, the full variable domain is DTGVSQNPRHKITKRGQNVTFRCDPISEHNRLYWYRQTLGQGPEFLTYFQNEAQLEKSRLLSDRFSAERPKGSFSTLEIQRTEQGDSAMYLCASSFGDKLFFGSGTQLSVL.

The rearrangement links TRBV5-1 to TRBJ1-6, with D possibly matching TRBD1 (6 bases). CDR3 length equals 12 residues. Trimming removed 3 bases at V and 12 bases at J, with 10 bases between. From germline, CDR1 is SGHRS and CDR2 YFSETQ. Written as DNA, the CDR3 is TGCGCCAGCAGCTCAGGGGATCAACCCCTCCACTTT. It is translated as CASSSGDQPLHF.

The chain recombines TRBV2 with TRBJ2-7; no firm D call. Deletions cut 8 bases from V and 2 bases from J, with 7 bases between. CDR1 is SNHLY and CDR2 is FYNNEI in the germline V gene. This CDR3 region has 11 residues. The CDR3 coding sequence is TGTGCCAGCGGGCCAACCTACGAGCAGTACTTC. Translated, it gives CASGPTYEQYF.

This clone was seen once. The chain has TRBV2 and TRBJ1-6; weak D call: TRBD1 (5 bases). The CDR3 runs to 15 residues. V gave up 5 bases and J gave up 8 bases, with 16 bases separating them. Germline lookup yields CDR1 SNHLY and CDR2 FYNNEI. CDR3 DNA sequence: TGTGCCAGCAGTAGCCCGACAGAGGCTTATTCACCCCTCCACTTT. Residues: CASSSPTEAYSPLHF.

In its sample, this clone ranks as medium-sized. The V gene is TRBV9, the J gene TRBJ1-4, with D perhaps TRBD1 (5 bases). Germline V gives CDR1 SGDLS, CDR2 YYNGEE. Trimming took off 3 bases at V and 3 bases at J, with 15 bases between the two ends. This CDR3 region has 16 residues. CDR3 nucleotide sequence: TGTGCCAGCAGCGCACAAGGTGGGGGTGCTAATGAAAAACTGTTTTTT. Translated, it gives CASSAQGGGANEKLFF.

The chain joins TRBV5-4 to TRBJ2-7; D possibly corresponds to TRBD1 (6 bases). With 2 bases removed from V and 1 base from J, the gap between germline ends came to 13 bases. CDR3 length: 15 amino acids. CDR1 SGHNT and CDR2 YYREEE come from the germline V gene (reference sequence). The DNA of the CDR3 is TGTGCCAGCAGCTTCTGGGACACCGAATCCTACGAGCAGTACTTC. Translating gives CASSFWDTESYEQYF.

The chain is built from TRBV5-4 and TRBJ1-2; 7 nucleotides match TRBD1. This CDR3 is built from 13 residues. The germline V gene has CDR1 SGHNT and CDR2 YYREEE (reference sequence). V shed 0 bases, J shed 10 bases, and the junction held 6 bases outside the gene matches. CDR3 loop: CASSLGDSSLYTF. Written as DNA, the CDR3 is TGTGCCAGCAGCTTGGGGGACAGCTCACTCTACACCTTC.

The chain is built from TRBV19 and TRBJ2-7; 7 bases fit TRBD1. This CDR3 has 14 amino acids. Germline CDR1 reads LNHDA; CDR2 reads SQIVND (reference sequence). V trimming: 6 bases; J trimming: 4 bases; junction bases outside the gene matches: 9. CDR3 residues: CASRRTGEGYEQYF. In DNA form, the CDR3 reads TGTGCCAGTAGACGCACAGGGGAAGGGTACGAGCAGTACTTC. Variable domain in full (rest from reference TRBV19 and TRBJ2-7): DGGITQSPKYLFRKEGQNVTLSCEQNLNHDAMYWYRQDPGQGLRLIYYSQIVNDFQKGDIAEGYSVSREKKESFPLTVTSAQKNPTAFYLCASRRTGEGYEQYFGPGTRLTVT.

V gene TRBV6-5 combines with J gene TRBJ2-7; TRBD2 might be the D (5 bases). Germline V lookup: CDR1 MNHEY, CDR2 SVGAGI. The CDR3 has 14 amino acids. V lost 8 bases, J lost 0 bases, and 14 bases lay in between. The CDR3 protein is CASSNGESSYEQYF. CDR3 bases: TGTGCCAGCTCGAACGGGGAGAGCTCCTACGAGCAGTACTTC.

Note on this clone: One end of the junction does not line up with germline, which may come from a read error. The chain couples TRBV2 to TRBJ2-7; D not resolved. The CDR3 contains 12 residues. Germline CDR1 SNHLY, CDR2 FYNNEI. The CDR3 DNA follows: TGTGCCAGCGGTGAATCCTTGGGGGAGCAGTACTTC. Its protein is CASGESLGEQYF.

The V call is TRBV6-1, the J call TRBJ2-6; perhaps TRBD1 as D (6 bases). The V gene's germline CDR1 is MNHNS and CDR2 SASEGT. V was clipped by 6 bases and J by 4 bases, with 13 bases between them. This CDR3 comprises 15 residues. The CDR3 is CASSHRVSGANVLTF. In DNA form, the CDR3 reads TGTGCCAGCAGCCACAGGGTTTCCGGGGCCAACGTCCTGACTTTC.

This rearrangement joins TRBV7-9 to TRBJ1-2; TRBD1 might be the D (6 bases). Trimming stripped 5 bases from V and 4 bases from J, with 14 bases between. Germline V lookup: CDR1 SEHNR, CDR2 FQNEAQ (reference sequence). This CDR3 has 14 amino acids. The CDR3 is CASSQSLGAYGYTF. The DNA for the CDR3 is TGTGCCAGCAGCCAATCATTGGGGGCCTATGGCTACACCTTC.

The CDR3 region is CASSYYPGDQPQHF. The CDR3 DNA sequence: TGTGCCAGCAGTTACTACCCAGGGGATCAGCCCCAGCATTTT. This chain links TRBV6-5 with TRBJ1-5; D might be TRBD1 (6 bases). This CDR3 comprises 14 residues. V was trimmed by 1 base and J by 5 bases, leaving 9 bases between them. Germline V gene sequence: CDR1 MNHEY, CDR2 SVGAGI.

This chain links TRBV19 with TRBJ2-3; 8 positions match TRBD1. CDR1 is LNHDA and CDR2 is SQIVND in the germline V gene (reference sequence). The V and J ends lost 5 bases and 0 bases, in that order; junction bases with no gene match: 4. The CDR3 is 15 residues long. The CDR3 coding sequence is TGTGCCAGTAGTTTGGACAGGGCTAGCACAGATACGCAGTATTTT. Its translation: CASSLDRASTDTQYF.

The chain combines TRBV5-6 with TRBJ2-7, with 9 bases fitting TRBD1. CDR3 length: 15 amino acids. V was clipped by 3 bases and J by 4 bases; unmatched bases: 8. Germline V gives CDR1 SGHDT, CDR2 YYEEEE. CDR3: CASSYLGTGNYEQYF. The CDR3 nucleotides are TGTGCCAGCAGCTACCTCGGGACAGGGAATTACGAGCAGTACTTC.

The chain joins TRBV4-1 to TRBJ2-1; TRBD2 aligns across 11 bases. The trim removed 3 bases at V and 6 bases at J, leaving 7 bases unmatched. The CDR3 is 16 residues long. Germline CDR1 MGHRA, CDR2 YSYEKL. The CDR3 loop is CASSHRLTSGTNEQFF. The CDR3, as DNA: TGCGCCAGCAGCCACAGGTTGACTAGCGGGACCAATGAGCAGTTCTTC.

This clone was seen a handful of times. This chain uses TRBV29-1 with TRBJ2-7, with D perhaps matching TRBD1 (6 bases). Germline lookup yields CDR1 SQVTM and CDR2 ANQGSEA. The CDR3 runs 12 residues. V was clipped by 5 bases and J by 3 bases, with 11 bases between them. The CDR3 DNA follows: TGCAGCGTTAAGGGGACAAACTACGAGCAGTACTTC. This translates into CSVKGTNYEQYF.

The chain uses TRBV5-4 and TRBJ2-7; tentatively, D is TRBD1 (6 bases). Trimming cost V 4 bases and J 3 bases, with 8 bases left between them. The CDR3 totals 12 residues. Germline values: CDR1 SGHNT, CDR2 YYREEE (reference sequence). The DNA of the CDR3 is TGTGCCAGCAGCGAGACAGGCTACGAGCAGTACTTC. It is translated as CASSETGYEQYF. The full variable domain, rest sourced from reference TRBV5-4 and TRBJ2-7, is ETGVTQSPTHLIKTRGQQVTLRCSSQSGHNTVSWYQQALGQGPQFIFQYYREEENGRGNFPPRFSGLQFPNYSSELNVNALELDDSALYLCASSETGYEQYFGPGTRLTVT.

The V gene is TRBV6-5, the J gene TRBJ2-7, with a weak D call TRBD1 (6 bases). V lost 6 bases to trimming and J lost 3 bases, with 9 bases between them. The CDR3 is made up of 12 amino acids. Germline V gene data show CDR1 as MNHEY and CDR2 as SVGAGI. As DNA, the CDR3 is TGTGCCAGCAGGGACAGTGGCTACGAGCAGTACTTC. Translation: CASRDSGYEQYF.

V is TRBV28 and J is TRBJ2-2, with 10 bases fitting TRBD1. Germline V gene sequence: CDR1 MDHEN, CDR2 SYDVKM. This CDR3 spans 14 amino acids. Losses at the gene ends were 6 bases for V and 4 bases for J; bases not matched to a gene: 2. DNA of the CDR3: TGTGCCAGCAGGGACAGGGGGGGCACCGGGGAGCTGTTTTTT. This translates into CASRDRGGTGELFF. The complete variable domain, with remaining parts taken from reference TRBV28 and TRBJ2-2, reads DVKVTQSSRYLVKRTGEKVFLECVQDMDHENMFWYRQDPGLGLRLIYFSYDVKMKEKGDIPEGYSVSREKKERFSLILESASTNQTSMYLCASRDRGGTGELFFGEGSRLTVL.

This chain links TRBV30 with TRBJ2-7, with 7 bases matching TRBD1. Per germline, CDR1 GTSNPN and CDR2 SVGIG (reference sequence). The V gene end was trimmed by 1 base and the J gene end by 1 base; junction bases not matched to a gene: 1. This CDR3 comprises 13 residues. The CDR3 region is CAWSEGASYEQYF. DNA of the CDR3: TGTGCCTGGAGTGAGGGGGCGTCCTACGAGCAGTACTTC.

This clone was observed a few times. In DNA, the CDR3 is TGTGCCAGCAGCGTCGTTACAGGGACGAACACTGAAGCTTTCTTT. This gives the protein CASSVVTGTNTEAFF. The V call is TRBV9, the J call TRBJ1-1; D is possibly TRBD1 (6 bases). V was cut by 2 bases and J by 1 base, with 12 bases left in between. Looked up from germline, CDR1 is SGDLS and CDR2 is YYNGEE. The CDR3 is 15 amino acids.